This entry describes one T cell receptor beta chain. This sample was included in a study of T cells in Graves' hyperthyroidism and ophthalmopathy. Trimming shortened V by 0 bases and J by 0 bases, and 18 bases separated the two germline ends. Germline V gene lookup returns CDR1 MGHRA and CDR2 YSYEKL. This CDR3 is built from 19 residues. RNA transcripts gave rise to amplified TCR beta CDR3 regions. TCR CDR3 regions were first amplified by RT-PCR with HTBI primers. TCRdb processed the multiplex PCR reads anew with MiXCR; each CDR3 protein has one entry. The table has more than 500,000 distinct CDR3 sequences, around 16% seen once; the top ten hold 3.5% to 4%.

Sequencing was carried out using blood. J is TRBJ1-5 and V is TRBV4-1; perhaps TRBD1 as D (6 bases). This receptor was identified in a woman aged 25 to 39 with Graves' hyperthyroidism. CDR3 amino acids: CASSQERAQGIVSNQPQHF. The CDR3 DNA sequence: TGCGCCAGCAGCCAAGAACGGGCGCAGGGGATAGTTAGCAATCAGCCCCAGCATTTT.